The T cell receptor beta chain described here comes from a study of graft-versus-host responses after intestinal transplantation. Regarding the study as a whole: Recipient marrow held GvH clones, some first seen in ileum or blood. Graft-donor T cell macrochimerism in patients accompanied high graft-versus-host to host-versus-graft clonal ratios in allografts. The study associated peak circulating GvH clone levels with early post-transplant HvG declines.

Using immunoSEQ multiplex PCR, the repertoire was profiled, and TCRdb retains in-frame clones only, with some absent. The profile shows 80,000 to 100,000 clones, roughly 91% of them singletons. To note about this clone: No antigen is known for it.

The CDR3 is 14 residues long. V gave up 0 bases and J gave up 8 bases; unmatched junction bases: 5. CDR1 is SGHNT, CDR2 YYREEE, per germline (reference sequence). Source: unstimulated CD4+ T cells sorted from spleen or lymph node cells, taken before transplant. The TCR comes from a human donor who was the organ donor for an intestinal transplant. This sequence joins TRBV5-4 and TRBJ2-7; 10 nucleotides agree with TRBD1. CDR3 region: CASSLEGTGVQQYF. DNA of the CDR3: TGTGCCAGCAGCTTGGAAGGGACAGGGGTTCAGCAGTACTTC.